Sequencing of this TCR beta chain was carried out in a study of blood T cell repertoires in COVID-19. This clone was seen a few times. The V gene's germline CDR1 is GTSNPN and CDR2 SVGIG (reference sequence). CDR3 length: 13 residues. Trimming removed 4 bases from V and 2 bases from J, with 11 bases in between. Profiled with immunoSEQ multiplex PCR; TCRdb holds only in-frame clones, not every one. The sample comprises roughly 200,000 clones, approximately 82% of which are singletons, and approximately 9% rests with the top ten. Specimen: peripheral blood. The receptor comes from a middle-aged man with active or convalescent COVID-19. The rearrangement uses TRBV30 and TRBJ1-2; D not resolved. The chain's CDR3 is CAWTTYTNYGYTF. CDR3 in DNA: TGTGCCTGGACCACATACACCAACTATGGCTACACCTTC.